The 12 T cell receptor beta chains below were found in one sample sequenced in a study of blood T cell repertoires in COVID-19. Repertoires were generated with immunoSEQ multiplex PCR, while TCRdb's copy carries only in-frame clones and drops some. Of 120,000 to 150,000 clones detected, approximately 87% appear once; the ten largest clones hold over 8.5%. The specimen was peripheral blood. The receptors here all came from a woman aged 45 to 65 with active or convalescent COVID-19.

The chain uses TRBV5-1 and TRBJ2-7; D may be TRBD1 (6 bases). The CDR3 contains 15 residues. Germline V lookup: CDR1 SGHRS, CDR2 YFSETQ. V was trimmed by 0 bases and J by 1 base, leaving 11 bases between them. DNA for the CDR3: TGCGCCAGCAGCTTGGTACCAGGGGAGTCCTACGAGCAGTACTTC. Its protein product is CASSLVPGESYEQYF.

In the case of this clone: The sample carries other DNA sequences with the same CDR3. The chain is built from TRBV9 and TRBJ1-3, with D perhaps TRBD1 (5 bases). The CDR3 totals 14 residues. Trimming removed 4 bases from V and 0 bases from J, with 8 bases in between. Looked up from germline, CDR1 is SGDLS and CDR2 is YYNGEE. CDR3 in DNA: TGTGCCAGCAGCCCGGGGGTCTCTGGAAACACCATATATTTT. Amino acids: CASSPGVSGNTIYF.

The CDR3 DNA reads TGTGCCAGCAGCCAAGATGTGAGCTCAATCTCCTACGAGCAGTACTTC. This codes for CASSQDVSSISYEQYF. The chain has TRBV4-2 and TRBJ2-7, with D hard to call. The CDR3 is 16 amino acids. Germline lookup yields CDR1 LGHNA and CDR2 YNFKEQ. V lost 0 bases, J lost 0 bases, and 12 bases lay in between.

The chain has TRBV6-1 and TRBJ2-2; 8 nucleotides line up with TRBD1. Germline values: CDR1 MNHNS, CDR2 SASEGT. The CDR3 length is 16 residues. The V gene end was trimmed by 4 bases and the J gene end by 7 bases; junction bases not matched to a gene: 11. The CDR3 loop reads CASSASHRGSGGELFF. CDR3 in DNA: TGTGCCAGCAGTGCATCCCACAGGGGGAGCGGCGGGGAGCTGTTTTTT.

A few counts support this clone. The rearrangement uses TRBV6-2 or TRBV6-3 and TRBJ1-6, with no clear D. This CDR3 region has 13 residues. V was clipped by 5 bases and J by 9 bases, with 11 bases between them. Germline loops: CDR1 MNHEY, CDR2 SVGEGT. The CDR3 region has the DNA TGTGCCAGCAGTCAAACGACTGCTTCACCCCTCCACTTT. Protein sequence: CASSQTTASPLHF.

This chain links TRBV7-9 with TRBJ1-2; 9 bases align to TRBD1. With V trimmed by 0 bases and J by 3 bases, 11 bases remained unmatched. Per the germline V gene, CDR1 is SEHNR and CDR2 is FQNEAQ (reference sequence). This CDR3 has 18 residues. The CDR3 DNA reads TGTGCCAGCAGCTTAGCGGGACAGGGAATGAGCTGGCACTATGGCTACACCTTC. Protein: CASSLAGQGMSWHYGYTF.

In its sample, this clone was seen once. The chain joins TRBV12-3 or TRBV12-4 to TRBJ1-2; D perhaps matches TRBD1 (5 bases). The CDR3 has 12 amino acids. V lost 5 bases and J lost 2, with 6 bases in between. CDR3 loop: CASSDSNYGYTF. The DNA for the CDR3 is TGTGCCAGCAGTGACAGCAACTATGGCTACACCTTC.

This sequence joins TRBV6-5 and TRBJ1-3; D may be TRBD1 (5 bases). The CDR3 loop spans 15 amino acids. The V and J ends lost 0 bases and 4 bases respectively, with 10 bases between them. Germline assignment: CDR1 MNHEY and CDR2 SVGAGI. Written as DNA, the CDR3 is TGTGCCAGCAGTTACTCCGGGGGGAAAGGAAACACCATATATTTT. Translating it yields CASSYSGGKGNTIYF.

The CDR3 DNA reads as TGCAGCGTTGTATCCGGAGAAAACATTCAGTACTTC. This sequence encodes CSVVSGENIQYF. The chain combines TRBV29-1 with TRBJ2-4; D is ambiguous. The V gene's germline CDR1 is SQVTM and CDR2 ANQGSEA. The CDR3 runs 12 residues. V was clipped by 4 bases and J by 5 bases, with 9 bases between them.

This chain connects TRBV9 to TRBJ2-1, with 7 bases lining up with TRBD2. Germline V gene lookup returns CDR1 SGDLS and CDR2 YYNGEE. V was clipped by 0 bases and J by 4 bases; unmatched bases: 4. This CDR3 comprises 15 residues. The CDR3 coding sequence is TGTGCCAGCAGCGTAGTGGGGGGGGTTTACAATGAGCAGTTCTTC. Translating it yields CASSVVGGVYNEQFF.

V is TRBV19 and J is TRBJ2-7, with 9 bases identical to TRBD2. CDR3 length: 15 residues. Germline V CDR1 and CDR2: LNHDA, SQIVND (reference sequence). V lost 5 bases, J lost 3 bases, and 8 bases stayed unmatched. The CDR3 bases are TGTGCCAGTAGTCTCGGGCGGGGGGGCATCTACGAGCAGTACTTC. It is translated as CASSLGRGGIYEQYF. Full variable domain (rest looked up from reference TRBV19 and TRBJ2-7): DGGITQSPKYLFRKEGQNVTLSCEQNLNHDAMYWYRQDPGQGLRLIYYSQIVNDFQKGDIAEGYSVSREKKESFPLTVTSAQKNPTAFYLCASSLGRGGIYEQYFGPGTRLTVT.

This clone was seen ten or more times. The chain employs TRBV5-4 and TRBJ2-3; 11 bases fit TRBD2. Per the germline V gene, CDR1 is SGHNT and CDR2 is YYREEE (reference sequence). The V and J ends lost 1 base and 4 bases, in that order; junction bases with no gene match: 5. CDR3 size: 16 residues. This chain's CDR3 is CASSLKLAGVADTQYF. The CDR3 coding sequence is TGTGCCAGCAGCTTGAAACTAGCGGGGGTAGCAGATACGCAGTATTTT.